One sample yielded the 17 T cell receptor beta chains listed below, sequenced in a study of T cell responses to AZD1222 COVID-19 vaccine. Sequenced by immunoSEQ multiplex PCR; TCRdb stores in-frame clones only, minus some. The table shows 100,000 to 150,000 clones, with around 90% occurring only once. The source was peripheral blood, collected on day 0 of MenACWY control vaccination. The source is an adult in good health.

The gene calls are TRBV2 and TRBJ2-1, with 12 bases aligning to TRBD2. The V gene's germline CDR1 is SNHLY and CDR2 FYNNEI. The CDR3 loop spans 15 amino acids. The J segment lost 9 bases and the V segment lost 6 bases, leaving 9 bases of the junction unmatched. The CDR3 spells CASRPLAGGPLEQFF. CDR3 nucleotide sequence: TGTGCCAGCAGACCCCTAGCGGGAGGGCCTCTTGAGCAGTTCTTC.

The rearrangement links TRBV6-5 to TRBJ1-6, with TRBD1 identical over 7 bases. The CDR3 contains 15 residues. Unmatched junction bases numbered 6, after V lost 2 bases and J lost 8 bases. Germline CDR1 is MNHEY and CDR2 is SVGAGI. For the CDR3, the DNA is TGTGCCAGCAGTTACACAACAGGGGAGCATTCACCCCTCCACTTT. It translates to CASSYTTGEHSPLHF.

The chain links TRBV9 to TRBJ2-3; no clear D gene. The germline V gene has CDR1 SGDLS and CDR2 YYNGEE. This CDR3 region has 16 residues. Between the trimmed V and J ends, which lost 0 bases and 1 base, there was a span of 12 bases. The CDR3 DNA sequence: TGTGCCAGCAGCGTAGCTGGGTTTACTGGCACAGATACGCAGTATTTT. It is translated as CASSVAGFTGTDTQYF.

This chain links TRBV12-3 or TRBV12-4 with TRBJ2-1; D ambiguous. This CDR3 has 12 residues. Trimming shortened V by 5 bases and J by 5 bases, and 7 bases separated the two germline ends. CDR3 residues: CASSPSHNEQFF. CDR3 DNA: TGTGCCAGCAGTCCTTCCCACAATGAGCAGTTCTTC.

The chain has TRBV4-2 and TRBJ2-2, with TRBD2 identical over 7 bases. Trimming took 1 base from V and 6 from J; bases not matched to a gene: 2. From germline, CDR1 is LGHNA and CDR2 YNFKEQ. The CDR3 is 14 residues long. CDR3 nucleotide sequence: TGTGCCAGCAGCCAAGCACGGGGGGCCGGGGAGCTGTTTTTT. Translating gives CASSQARGAGELFF.

This chain uses TRBV7-9 with TRBJ1-4; D call uncertain. There are 15 residues in the CDR3. Trimming removed 5 bases at V and 5 bases at J, with 15 bases between. Germline V CDR1 and CDR2: SEHNR, FQNEAQ (reference sequence). This CDR3 reads CASSKSRVGNEKLFF. In nucleotides, the CDR3 is TGTGCCAGCAGCAAATCACGGGTTGGGAATGAAAAACTGTTTTTT. Full variable domain (missing parts from reference TRBV7-9 and TRBJ1-4): DTGVSQNPRHKITKRGQNVTFRCDPISEHNRLYWYRQTLGQGPEFLTYFQNEAQLEKSRLLSDRFSAERPKGSFSTLEIQRTEQGDSAMYLCASSKSRVGNEKLFFGSGTQLSVL.

This chain links TRBV2 with TRBJ2-7; 10 bases map to TRBD1. CDR1 and CDR2 (germline): SNHLY, FYNNEI. After removal of 9 bases from V and 0 bases from J, the junction contained 2 bases not matched to a gene. The CDR3 spans 13 residues. The CDR3, as DNA: TGTGCCAGTGGGACAGGGGACTCCTACGAGCAGTACGTC. Translated: CASGTGDSYEQYV.

This chain joins TRBV10-1 and TRBJ2-3; the match to TRBD2 covers 7 bases. V shed 6 bases and J 0 bases; nucleotides not matched to a gene: 12. Germline CDR1 WNHNN, CDR2 SYGVQD (reference sequence). The CDR3 contains 17 residues. CDR3 nucleotide sequence: TGCGCCAGCAGGGAGGTGGTTGCGGGGGAGAGCACAGATACGCAGTATTTT. Residues: CASREVVAGESTDTQYF.

The V call is TRBV12-3 or TRBV12-4, the J call TRBJ2-2; D ambiguous. The CDR3 has 12 residues. Trimming left V 3 bases short and J 8 bases short, with 7 bases between. The CDR3 DNA sequence: TGTGCCAGCAGTTTTCCCAGGGGGGAGCTGTTTTTT. Translated: CASSFPRGELFF.

The chain employs TRBV6-1 and TRBJ1-6; D not certain. Germline values: CDR1 MNHNS, CDR2 SASEGT. This CDR3 is built from 16 residues. V lost 0 bases to trimming and J lost 11 bases, with 17 bases between them. CDR3 DNA: TGTGCCAGCAGTGAAGCGCACCACGTGTCCAGAGCACCCCTCCACTTT. It encodes CASSEAHHVSRAPLHF.

This rearrangement joins TRBV19 to TRBJ2-1; TRBD2 matches at 9 bases. The germline CDR1 and CDR2 sequences are LNHDA and SQIVND (reference sequence). V trimming: 0 bases; J trimming: 10 bases; junction bases outside the gene matches: 4. This CDR3 is 14 amino acids long. This CDR3 is CASSIDLAGEEQFF. The CDR3 DNA reads as TGTGCCAGTAGTATAGACTTAGCGGGGGAAGAGCAGTTCTTC.

The chain recombines TRBV28 with TRBJ1-1; a possible D gene is TRBD1 (6 bases). V gave up 6 bases and J gave up 5 bases, with 16 bases separating them. In germline, CDR1 is MDHEN, CDR2 SYDVKM. The CDR3 is 14 amino acids. The CDR3 nucleotides read TGTGCCAGCAGCTTGGGGGCCGTGGGTACTGAAGCTTTCTTT. Its protein is CASSLGAVGTEAFF.

J is TRBJ1-2 and V is TRBV14; TRBD1 matches at 7 bases. Germline CDR1 reads SGHDN; CDR2 reads FVKESK. The CDR3 has 16 amino acids. J lost 2 bases, V lost 0 bases, and 6 bases had no gene match. The CDR3 loop is CASSQDWSGGNYGYTF. The CDR3 coding sequence is TGTGCCAGCAGCCAAGATTGGTCAGGGGGAAACTATGGCTACACCTTC. Full variable domain (rest looked up from reference TRBV14 and TRBJ1-2): EAGVTQFPSHSVIEKGQTVTLRCDPISGHDNLYWYRRVMGKEIKFLLHFVKESKQDESGMPNNRFLAERTGGTYSTLKVQPAELEDSGVYFCASSQDWSGGNYGYTFGSGTRLTVV.

Here the CDR3 DNA reads TGTGCCAGCAGTGCGTTTCTGGGACAGACTAGCACAGATACGCAGTATTTT. It specifies CASSAFLGQTSTDTQYF. V gene TRBV2 combines with J gene TRBJ2-3, with 7 bases aligning to TRBD1. Germline loops: CDR1 SNHLY, CDR2 FYNNEI. The junction had 10 bases not matched to a gene; V was cut back by 4 bases and J by 0 bases. This CDR3 region has 17 residues. Supplemented by reference TRBV2 and TRBJ2-3, the full variable domain reads EPEVTQTPSHQVTQMGQEVILRCVPISNHLYFYWYRQILGQKVEFLVSFYNNEISEKSEIFDDQFSVERPDGSNFTLKIRSTKLEDSAMYFCASSAFLGQTSTDTQYFGPGTRLTVL.

V and J are TRBV18 and TRBJ1-5; D remains ambiguous. The CDR3 contains 17 residues. Germline loops: CDR1 KGHSH, CDR2 LQKENI. Trimming stripped 0 bases from V and 7 bases from J, with 19 bases between. CDR3 sequence: CASSPPPGQAFRQPQHF. The CDR3 DNA reads TGTGCCAGCTCACCACCCCCCGGGCAGGCATTCCGGCAGCCCCAGCATTTT.

V usage is TRBV11-2 and J usage is TRBJ2-1; D tentatively reads TRBD1 or TRBD2 (6 bases each). CDR1 SGHAT and CDR2 FQNNGV come from the germline V gene. This CDR3 has 15 residues. Trimming removed 1 base from V and 6 bases from J, with 13 bases in between. CDR3 nucleotides: TGTGCCAGCAGCTTAGCTAGGGGGGCCGTCAATGAGCAGTTCTTC. Encoded protein: CASSLARGAVNEQFF.

This sequence joins TRBV6-1 and TRBJ2-2; D gene ambiguous. Trimming pared 3 bases from V and 3 bases from J, leaving 11 bases between. CDR1 and CDR2 (germline): MNHNS, SASEGT. The CDR3 spans 15 residues. CDR3 sequence reads: CASSDPSFDTGELFF. The CDR3 region has the DNA TGTGCCAGCAGTGATCCTAGTTTTGACACCGGGGAGCTGTTTTTT.